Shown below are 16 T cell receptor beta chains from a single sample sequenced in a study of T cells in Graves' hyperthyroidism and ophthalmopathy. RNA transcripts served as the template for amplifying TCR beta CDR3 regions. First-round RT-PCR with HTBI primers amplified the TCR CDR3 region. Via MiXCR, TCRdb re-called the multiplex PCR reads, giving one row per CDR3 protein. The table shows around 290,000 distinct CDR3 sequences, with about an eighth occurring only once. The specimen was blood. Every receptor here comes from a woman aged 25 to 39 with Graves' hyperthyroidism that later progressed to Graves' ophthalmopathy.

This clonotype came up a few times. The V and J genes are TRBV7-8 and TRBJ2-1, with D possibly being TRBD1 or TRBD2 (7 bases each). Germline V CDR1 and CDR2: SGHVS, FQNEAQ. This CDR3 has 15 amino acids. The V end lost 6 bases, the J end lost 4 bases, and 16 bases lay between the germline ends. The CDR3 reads CASSSERDSYNEQFF. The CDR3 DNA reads TGTGCCAGCAGTTCAGAGCGGGACAGTTACAATGAGCAGTTCTTC.

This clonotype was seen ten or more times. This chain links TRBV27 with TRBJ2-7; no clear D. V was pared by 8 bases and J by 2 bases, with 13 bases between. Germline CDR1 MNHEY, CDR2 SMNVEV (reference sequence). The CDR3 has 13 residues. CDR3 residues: CASGIGPPYEQYF. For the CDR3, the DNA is TGTGCCAGCGGGATTGGACCCCCCTACGAGCAGTACTTC.

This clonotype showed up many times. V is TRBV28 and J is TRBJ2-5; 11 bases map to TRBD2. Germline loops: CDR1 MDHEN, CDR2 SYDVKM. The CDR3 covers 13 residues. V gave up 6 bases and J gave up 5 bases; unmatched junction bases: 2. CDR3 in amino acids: CASRTSGTETQYF. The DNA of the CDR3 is TGTGCCAGCAGGACTAGCGGGACGGAGACCCAGTACTTC.

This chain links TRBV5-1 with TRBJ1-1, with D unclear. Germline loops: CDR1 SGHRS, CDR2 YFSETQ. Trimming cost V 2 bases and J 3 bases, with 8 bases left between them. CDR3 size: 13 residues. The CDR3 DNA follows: TGCGCCAGCAGCTTTGGGGTGCACACTGAAGCTTTCTTT. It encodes CASSFGVHTEAFF.

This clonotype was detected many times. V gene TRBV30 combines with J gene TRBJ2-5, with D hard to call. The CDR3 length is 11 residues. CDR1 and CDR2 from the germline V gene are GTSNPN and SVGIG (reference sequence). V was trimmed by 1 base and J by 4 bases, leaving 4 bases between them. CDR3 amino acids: CAWSARETQYF. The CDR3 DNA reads TGTGCCTGGAGTGCACGAGAGACCCAGTACTTC.

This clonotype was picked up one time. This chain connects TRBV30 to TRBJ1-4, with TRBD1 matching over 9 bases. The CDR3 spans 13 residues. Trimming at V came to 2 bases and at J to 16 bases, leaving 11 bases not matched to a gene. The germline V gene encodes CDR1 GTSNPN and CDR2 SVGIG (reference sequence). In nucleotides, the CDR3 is TGTGCCTGGAGTCGAACACAGGGGGCCACTCGGTTTTTT. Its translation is CAWSRTQGATRFF.

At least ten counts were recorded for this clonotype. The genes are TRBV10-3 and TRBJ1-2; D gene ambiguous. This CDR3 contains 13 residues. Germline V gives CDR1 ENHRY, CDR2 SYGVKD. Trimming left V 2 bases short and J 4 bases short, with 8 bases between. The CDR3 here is CAISEEGPYGYTF. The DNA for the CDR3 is TGTGCCATCAGTGAGGAGGGTCCCTATGGCTACACCTTC.

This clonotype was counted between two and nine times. CDR3 in amino acids: CASSQLTSGSMFNIQYF. CDR3 nucleotides: TGCGCCAGCAGCCAGCTGACTAGCGGGAGTATGTTCAACATTCAGTACTTC. The chain couples TRBV4-1 to TRBJ2-4; 12 bases fit TRBD2. This CDR3 spans 17 amino acids. Looked up from germline, CDR1 is MGHRA and CDR2 is YSYEKL. Trimming took 3 bases from V and 7 from J; bases not matched to a gene: 10.

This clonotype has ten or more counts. The CDR3 nucleotides are TGTGCCAGCAGCCGTATGGTGGGGGATCGTGAAAAACTGTTTTTT. Protein sequence: CASSRMVGDREKLFF. The chain employs TRBV7-8 and TRBJ1-4, with TRBD1 as a possible D gene (5 bases). This CDR3 region has 15 residues. V was shortened by 5 bases and J by 7 bases, with 17 bases between the two germline ends. Germline loops: CDR1 SGHVS, CDR2 FQNEAQ.

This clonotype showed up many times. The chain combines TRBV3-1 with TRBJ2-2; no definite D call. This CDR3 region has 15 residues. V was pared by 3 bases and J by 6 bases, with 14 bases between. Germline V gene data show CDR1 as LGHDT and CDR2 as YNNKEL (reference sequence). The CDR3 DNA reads TGTGCCAGCAGCCATGCCGGTCACTTGGCCGGGGAGCTGTTTTTT. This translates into CASSHAGHLAGELFF.

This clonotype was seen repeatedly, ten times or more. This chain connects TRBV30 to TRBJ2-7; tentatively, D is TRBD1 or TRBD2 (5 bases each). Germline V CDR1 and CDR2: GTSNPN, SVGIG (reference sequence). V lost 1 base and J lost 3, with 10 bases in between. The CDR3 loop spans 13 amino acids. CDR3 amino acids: CAWSGGPRYEQYF. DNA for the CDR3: TGTGCCTGGAGTGGGGGACCCCGCTACGAGCAGTACTTC.

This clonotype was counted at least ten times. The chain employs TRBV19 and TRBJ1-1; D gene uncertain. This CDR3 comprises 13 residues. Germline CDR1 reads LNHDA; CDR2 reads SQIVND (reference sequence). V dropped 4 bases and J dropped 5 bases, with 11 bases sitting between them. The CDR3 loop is CASSTGGWTEAFF. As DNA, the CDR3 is TGTGCCAGTAGTACGGGTGGGTGGACTGAAGCTTTCTTT.

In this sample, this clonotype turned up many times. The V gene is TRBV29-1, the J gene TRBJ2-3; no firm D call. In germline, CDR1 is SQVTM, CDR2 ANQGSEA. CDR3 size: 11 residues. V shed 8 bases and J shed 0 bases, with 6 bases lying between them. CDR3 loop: CSTRSTDTQYF. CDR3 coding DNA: TGCAGCACCCGGAGCACAGATACGCAGTATTTT.

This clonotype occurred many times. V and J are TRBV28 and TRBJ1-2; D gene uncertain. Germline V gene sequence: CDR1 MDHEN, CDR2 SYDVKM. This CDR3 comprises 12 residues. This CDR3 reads CAVGRSEYGYTF. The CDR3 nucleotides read TGTGCAGTCGGGCGATCCGAATATGGCTACACCTTC.

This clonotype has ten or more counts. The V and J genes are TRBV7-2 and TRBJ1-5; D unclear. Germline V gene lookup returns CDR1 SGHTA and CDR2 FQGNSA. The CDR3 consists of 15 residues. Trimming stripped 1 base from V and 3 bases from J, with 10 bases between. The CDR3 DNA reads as TGTGCCAGCAGCTTAGGGCGCGGAGACAATCAGCCCCAGCATTTT. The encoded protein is CASSLGRGDNQPQHF.

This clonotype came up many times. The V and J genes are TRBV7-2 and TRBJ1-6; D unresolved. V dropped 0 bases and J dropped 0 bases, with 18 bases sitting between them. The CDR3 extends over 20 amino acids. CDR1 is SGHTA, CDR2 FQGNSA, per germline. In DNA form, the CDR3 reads TGTGCCAGCAGCTTAGCGTTTCGCCGTCAGCAGCACTCCTATAATTCACCCCTCCACTTT. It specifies CASSLAFRRQQHSYNSPLHF.